Shown below are 9 T cell receptor beta chains from a single sample sequenced in a study of blood T cell repertoires in COVID-19. Profiled with immunoSEQ multiplex PCR; TCRdb holds only in-frame clones, not every one. The sample has 250,000 to 350,000 clones, roughly 90% seen once. The specimen was peripheral blood. The receptors shown here come from a woman aged 50 to 65 with active or convalescent COVID-19.

The chain links TRBV30 to TRBJ2-7; D possibly corresponds to TRBD2 (7 bases). The CDR3 consists of 14 residues. Deletions cut 7 bases from V and 4 bases from J, with 20 bases between. Germline CDR1 reads GTSNPN; CDR2 reads SVGIG (reference sequence). The CDR3 coding sequence is TGTGCCTACTCCGGAGGGGGGGTCCAGTACGAGCAGTACTTC. Translated: CAYSGGGVQYEQYF. The full variable domain, completed using reference TRBV30 and TRBJ2-7, is SQTIHQWPATLVQPVGSPLSLECTVEGTSNPNLYWYRQAAGRGLQLLFYSVGIGQISSEVPQNLSASRPQDRQFILSSKKLLLSDSGFYLCAYSGGGVQYEQYFGPGTRLTVT.

This CDR3 is CASSLMGLLASDTQYF. CDR3 nucleotides: TGTGCCAGCAGTCTTATGGGATTACTAGCATCAGATACGCAGTATTTT. The V gene is TRBV7-2, the J gene TRBJ2-3, with a possible D match to TRBD2 (6 bases). Germline CDR1 is SGHTA and CDR2 is FQGNSA. CDR3 length: 16 amino acids. Trimming took off 6 bases at V and 4 bases at J, with 20 bases between the two ends.

The chain couples TRBV28 to TRBJ2-7; 9 bases match TRBD2. This CDR3 has 16 amino acids. Looked up from germline, CDR1 is MDHEN and CDR2 is SYDVKM. The ends lost 5 bases at V and 0 bases at J; junction bases unmatched: 8. CDR3 sequence reads: CASSPMREGTSYEQYF. DNA for the CDR3: TGTGCCAGCAGTCCCATGCGGGAGGGGACCTCCTACGAGCAGTACTTC.

The J gene is TRBJ1-6, the V gene TRBV28; TRBD1 agrees at 8 bases. Germline V CDR1 and CDR2: MDHEN, SYDVKM. V trimming: 4 bases; J trimming: 0 bases; junction bases outside the gene matches: 5. The CDR3 consists of 17 residues. CDR3 region: CASSSGQVSSYNSPLHF. CDR3 sequence (DNA): TGTGCCAGCAGTTCGGGACAGGTTAGCTCCTATAATTCACCCCTCCACTTT.

The chain is built from TRBV5-1 and TRBJ2-2; 7 nucleotides align to TRBD1. V dropped 1 base and J dropped 4; count of bases not matched to a gene: 4. CDR1 and CDR2 (germline): SGHRS, YFSETQ. The CDR3 has 15 amino acids. CDR3 residues: CASSLLAGGTGELFF. CDR3 nucleotides: TGCGCCAGCAGCTTGTTAGCAGGGGGCACCGGGGAGCTGTTTTTT.

CDR3 sequence reads: CASSISPRVNQPQHF. Here the CDR3 DNA reads TGTGCCAGTAGTATATCCCCCAGGGTCAATCAGCCCCAGCATTTT. This sequence joins TRBV19 and TRBJ1-5; perhaps TRBD1 as D (5 bases). V gave up 2 bases and J gave up 3 bases, with 11 bases separating them. Germline CDR1 is LNHDA and CDR2 is SQIVND (reference sequence). This CDR3 has 15 residues.

The chain couples TRBV13 to TRBJ2-1, with 10 nucleotides matching TRBD2. The CDR3 loop spans 16 amino acids. The V gene end was trimmed by 5 bases and the J gene end by 10 bases; junction bases not matched to a gene: 14. Germline assignment: CDR1 PRHDT and CDR2 FYEKMQ (reference sequence). The CDR3 DNA sequence: TGTGCCAGCAGCCTCACCGGGACTAGCGTCCCAGGGGAGCAGTTCTTC. Translation gives CASSLTGTSVPGEQFF.

The V and J genes are TRBV5-6 and TRBJ2-7; 9 bases fit TRBD1. The CDR3 contains 14 residues. From germline, CDR1 is SGHDT and CDR2 YYEEEE. J gave up 0 bases and V 4 bases, and 2 bases lay outside the gene matches. CDR3 amino acids: CASSQTGGSYEQYF. The DNA of the CDR3 is TGTGCCAGCAGCCAGACAGGGGGCTCCTACGAGCAGTACTTC.

J is TRBJ1-2 and V is TRBV4-1; TRBD1 aligns across 9 bases. The germline V gene has CDR1 MGHRA and CDR2 YSYEKL. CDR3 length: 13 residues. After removal of 1 base from V and 8 bases from J, the junction contained 2 bases not matched to a gene. The DNA of the CDR3 is TGCGCCAGCAGCCAAGCACAGGGGGCGGGCTACACCTTC. Its protein is CASSQAQGAGYTF.